These 22 T cell receptor beta chains were sequenced from one sample in a study of prognosis after radiotherapy for stage I lung cancer. Using two-round multiplex PCR, the authors amplified TCR beta CDR3 from genomic DNA. Amplification during the initial PCR round employed primers specific to each TRBV and TRBJ gene. TCRdb reanalysed the multiplex PCR reads using MiXCR and keeps one entry per CDR3 protein. The table records around 13,000 distinct CDR3 sequences, approximately 40% of them present only once. Sequences were derived from PBMCs, sampled before or after stereotactic body radiation therapy (not recorded which). These receptors were obtained from a donor at least 50 years old with non-small cell lung cancer.

This clonotype was counted ten times or more. The V gene is TRBV7-2, the J gene TRBJ2-5; possibly TRBD2 for D (5 bases). The CDR3 runs 15 residues. The V gene's germline CDR1 is SGHTA and CDR2 FQGNSA. With 0 bases removed from V and 5 bases from J, the gap between germline ends came to 13 bases. DNA of the CDR3: TGTGCCAGCAGCTTAGCTAGACTATCCATGGAGACCCAGTACTTC. Translating gives CASSLARLSMETQYF.

This clonotype has a count of ten or more. This chain connects TRBV3-1 to TRBJ2-2; possibly TRBD1 for D (6 bases). With 5 bases removed from V and 1 base from J, the gap between germline ends came to 11 bases. The CDR3 is 15 amino acids. CDR1 LGHDT and CDR2 YNNKEL come from the germline V gene (reference sequence). The CDR3 spells CASSLWTVNTGELFF. The CDR3 nucleotides read TGTGCCAGCAGCTTATGGACAGTGAACACCGGGGAGCTGTTTTTT.

This clonotype was seen a few times. A much larger clone differs from this one at a single base, so this may be a read error. J is TRBJ2-1 and V is TRBV12-3 or TRBV12-4; D ambiguous. Trimming left V 6 bases short and J 8 bases short, with 8 bases between. The CDR3 is 11 amino acids. The CDR3 bases are TGTGCCAGCAGGCTCTTCGATGAGCAGTTCTTC. It codes for CASRLFDEQFF.

This clonotype is categorized as medium-sized. The chain links TRBV6-1 to TRBJ2-3; tentative D call: TRBD1 (7 bases). Trimming removed 2 bases from V and 6 bases from J, with 18 bases in between. Germline values: CDR1 MNHNS, CDR2 SASEGT. The CDR3 has 16 residues. CDR3 coding DNA: TGTGCCAGCAGTGAAAAAGGAGGGGGCGGATTGGATACGCAGTATTTT. Encoded protein: CASSEKGGGGLDTQYF.

The chain employs TRBV12-3 or TRBV12-4 and TRBJ2-7; tentatively, D is TRBD1 (6 bases). The V and J ends lost 3 bases and 1 base respectively, with 10 bases between them. The CDR3 length is 14 residues. CDR3 sequence: CASSFRDRSYEQYF. Here the CDR3 DNA reads TGTGCCAGCAGTTTCCGTGACAGGTCCTACGAGCAGTACTTC.

This clonotype has just a few counts. V is TRBV7-9 and J is TRBJ2-1; D may be TRBD1 or TRBD2 (5 bases each). There are 15 residues in the CDR3. Per the germline V gene, CDR1 is SEHNR and CDR2 is FQNEAQ (reference sequence). The germline V and J ends were trimmed by 3 bases and 4 bases, with 13 bases remaining between them. The CDR3: CASSLGRQLYNEQFF. CDR3 nucleotides: TGTGCCAGCAGCTTGGGACGGCAGCTATACAATGAGCAGTTCTTC.

The table lists this clonotype with many counts. The CDR3 loop is CASSLVPNGYEQYF. CDR3 nucleotide sequence: TGCGCCAGCAGCTTGGTACCGAACGGGTACGAGCAGTACTTC. The chain joins TRBV5-1 to TRBJ2-7, with D unclear. CDR1 and CDR2 from the germline V gene are SGHRS and YFSETQ. CDR3 size: 14 residues. V was clipped by 0 bases and J by 4 bases, with 11 bases between them.

There are many counts of this clonotype. A much larger clone differs by one base, so this may be a read error. The rearrangement uses TRBV12-3 or TRBV12-4 and TRBJ2-2, with D unresolved. The CDR3 sequence is 12 residues long. CDR3 coding DNA: TGTGCCATCAGTATGGGCACCGGGGAGCTGTTTTTT. Its translation: CAISMGTGELFF.

The chain has TRBV6-9 and TRBJ2-1; 16 nucleotides align to TRBD2. The CDR3 length is 18 residues. Unmatched junction bases numbered 3, after V lost 3 bases and J lost 1 base. CDR1 and CDR2 (germline): MNHGY, SVAAGI. As DNA, the CDR3 is TGTGCCAGCAGTTACGGGACTAGCGGGAGGGGTTCCTACAATGAGCAGTTCTTC. Translated: CASSYGTSGRGSYNEQFF.

By share of the sample, this clonotype is medium-sized. This rearrangement joins TRBV2 to TRBJ1-2; no firm D call. The V gene lost 3 bases and the J gene lost 3 bases, with 5 bases spanning the gap. The CDR3 is 12 residues long. CDR1 is SNHLY and CDR2 is FYNNEI in the germline V gene. CDR3: CASSDTYYGYTF. The CDR3 bases are TGTGCCAGCAGTGACACGTACTATGGCTACACCTTC.

This clonotype was counted at least ten times. The rearrangement uses TRBV5-1 and TRBJ2-1, with 8 bases aligning to TRBD1. Germline V gene sequence: CDR1 SGHRS, CDR2 YFSETQ. The CDR3 runs to 13 residues. V trimming: 2 bases; J trimming: 9 bases; junction bases outside the gene matches: 4. CDR3 protein: CASSLGQGGEQFF. CDR3 coding DNA: TGCGCCAGCAGCTTAGGACAGGGAGGTGAGCAGTTCTTC.

The chain is built from TRBV28 and TRBJ2-7, with 13 nucleotides matching TRBD2. CDR3 length: 19 amino acids. V was pared by 5 bases and J by 4 bases, with 17 bases of the junction left unmatched. The germline gives CDR1 MDHEN, CDR2 SYDVKM. The CDR3 here is CASSPIGLAGELVFYEQYF. CDR3 in DNA: TGTGCCAGCAGTCCAATCGGACTAGCGGGAGAGTTGGTTTTTTACGAGCAGTACTTC.

The chain combines TRBV19 with TRBJ1-2; 8 nucleotides line up with TRBD1. The V segment lost 5 bases and the J segment 4 bases; nucleotides outside the gene matches: 9. From germline, CDR1 is LNHDA and CDR2 SQIVND (reference sequence). The CDR3 spans 15 residues. CDR3 in DNA: TGTGCCAGTAGTTCCCGGGACAGGTCCGCCTATGGCTACACCTTC. It codes for CASSSRDRSAYGYTF.

This clonotype was detected ten times or more. The V call is TRBV7-9, the J call TRBJ1-4, with TRBD1 identical over 7 bases. Looked up from germline, CDR1 is SEHNR and CDR2 is FQNEAQ (reference sequence). V lost 2 bases to trimming and J lost 8 bases; unmatched junction nucleotides: 5. This CDR3 region has 14 residues. CDR3: CASSLTGAREKLFF. The CDR3 DNA reads as TGTGCCAGCAGCTTAACAGGGGCGAGGGAAAAACTGTTTTTT.

This clonotype has a count of ten or more. This chain uses TRBV5-4 with TRBJ2-1, with a tentative D call TRBD2 (6 bases). In germline, CDR1 is SGHNT, CDR2 YYREEE (reference sequence). Trimming pared 4 bases from V and 9 bases from J, leaving 20 bases between. The length of the CDR3 is 15 residues. CDR3 residues: CASSDRDSRGVEQFF. CDR3 bases: TGTGCCAGCAGCGACCGGGACTCCCGAGGTGTTGAGCAGTTCTTC.

This clonotype was found a few times. This may be a read error, as it is one base from a much larger clone. The chain has TRBV29-1 and TRBJ2-7; TRBD1 matches at 10 bases. Germline V CDR1 and CDR2: SQVTM, ANQGSEA. The CDR3 loop spans 14 amino acids. The CDR3 coding sequence is TGCATCGTTGAAACCGGGACAGGGGCCAACGAGCAGTACTTC. This codes for CIVETGTGANEQYF.

This clonotype was detected many times. This chain uses TRBV5-1 with TRBJ2-5; D remains ambiguous. The CDR3 runs to 14 residues. The V end was cut by 4 bases, the J end by 1 base, with 11 bases between. The germline V gene has CDR1 SGHRS and CDR2 YFSETQ. This chain's CDR3 is CASSLPGRQETQYF. CDR3 DNA sequence: TGCGCCAGCAGCCTACCGGGCCGCCAAGAGACCCAGTACTTC.

The V call is TRBV20-1, the J call TRBJ1-2, with D perhaps TRBD1 (5 bases). The germline gives CDR1 DFQATT, CDR2 SNEGSKA (reference sequence). The CDR3 is made up of 13 amino acids. The germline V and J ends were trimmed by 2 bases and 6 bases, with 13 bases remaining between them. The CDR3 loop is CSARHRGVNGYTF. CDR3 DNA sequence: TGCAGTGCTAGACACCGGGGCGTAAATGGCTACACCTTC.

On this clonotype itself: Possible read error: a much larger clone is one base away. The J gene is TRBJ2-7, the V gene TRBV5-4, with TRBD2 identical over 14 bases. The germline gives CDR1 SGHNT, CDR2 YYREEE (reference sequence). Trimming took 6 bases from V and 5 from J; bases not matched to a gene: 7. CDR3 length equals 15 residues. The CDR3 here is CASISGLAGVHEQYF. Here the CDR3 DNA reads TGTGCCAGCATCTCGGGACTAGCGGGAGTACACGAGCAGTACTTC.

Many counts were recorded for this clonotype. V and J are TRBV12-3 or TRBV12-4 and TRBJ1-1; D call uncertain. Trimming stripped 2 bases from V and 5 bases from J, with 6 bases between. The CDR3 covers 12 residues. CDR3: CASSLRVTEAFF. For the CDR3, the DNA is TGTGCCAGCAGTTTACGGGTGACTGAAGCTTTCTTT.

In its sample, this clonotype ranks as medium-sized. The chain is built from TRBV4-3 and TRBJ1-2, with 11 bases identical to TRBD1. The CDR3 consists of 15 residues. Germline trimming cut 3 bases from V and 6 bases from J; bases unmatched to any gene: 6. Per germline, CDR1 LGHNA and CDR2 YSLEER. The CDR3 reads CASSHTVGQGDGYTF. The CDR3 DNA follows: TGCGCCAGCAGCCATACGGTGGGACAGGGGGATGGCTACACCTTC.

V and J are TRBV28 and TRBJ2-7; D might be TRBD2 (5 bases). This CDR3 is 14 amino acids long. V gave up 8 bases and J gave up 3 bases, with 17 bases separating them. Germline V CDR1 and CDR2: MDHEN, SYDVKM. CDR3 region: CASGSAWGVYEQYF. CDR3 sequence (DNA): TGTGCCAGCGGTTCGGCTTGGGGAGTCTACGAGCAGTACTTC.